Described below is a single T cell receptor (beta chain) sequence and its context. What it binds is not known. This CDR3 is built from 13 residues. V was shortened by 5 bases and J by 6 bases, with 12 bases between the two germline ends. Germline V gene data show CDR1 as SGHRS and CDR2 as YFSETQ. The sample belongs to a study of yellow fever vaccine responses in identical twins. Overall study results and limits: Twin vaccine T cell responses reportedly seemed partly convergent, partly personalized.

TCRdb re-called the RT-PCR reads through MiXCR, storing one row per CDR3 protein. The repertoire includes roughly 2,600 distinct CDR3 sequences, less than 85% of them detected once, and roughly 10% sits in the top ten. This specimen consisted of T cells from blood (PBMCs), unsorted or a sorted subset (not recorded which), obtained before or after yellow fever vaccination (not recorded which). The receptor's source is a female donor who received the yellow fever vaccine. The V and J genes are TRBV5-1 and TRBJ2-1, with D unresolved. As DNA, the CDR3 is TGCGCCAGCAGAGGATCTGGTGTCAATGAGCAGTTCTTC. As protein: CASRGSGVNEQFF.